This T cell receptor beta chain was documented in a study of blood T cell repertoires in COVID-19. As processed by the authors: Estimation of nucleated cell counts was performed using reference gene primer amplification. TCRdb keeps only in-frame clones here, not all; method: immunoSEQ multiplex PCR. D and trimming come from the DNA, and the V and J calls and clone size come from that table. The table includes over 200,000 clones, approximately 80% detected once. The sample comprised peripheral blood. The clonotype comes from a man between 40 and 49 years old who had recovered from COVID-19.

CDR3 region: CSALSYNEQFF. Written as DNA, the CDR3 is TGCAGTGCCCTCTCCTACAATGAGCAGTTCTTC. The chain employs TRBV20-1 and TRBJ2-1; D unclear. Germline CDR1 and CDR2: DFQATT and SNEGSKA (reference sequence). Trimming pared 6 bases from V and 0 bases from J, leaving 3 bases between. There are 11 residues in the CDR3.